This TCR beta chain was sequenced for a study of T-cell reconstitution after alpha-beta-depleted transplantation in children. The CDR3 runs to 17 residues. The germline V and J ends were trimmed by 4 bases and 1 base, with 13 bases remaining between them. Germline CDR1 is KGHDR and CDR2 is SFDVKD. A TCRbeta library incorporating unique molecular identifiers was prepared. TCRdb itself ran the PCR reads through MiXCR, one entry per CDR3 protein. The sample includes approximately 510,000 distinct CDR3 sequences, 15% to 20% of them seen just once. The chain employs TRBV24-1 and TRBJ2-6; D possibly uses TRBD1 or TRBD2 (6 bases each). The sample in question was PBMCs from the stem cell graft donor, obtained from the stem cell graft. This clonotype was sampled from a human donor who donated a stem cell graft to a child with acute lymphoblastic leukemia. The CDR3 nucleotides are TGTGCCACCAGTGACCTCGGGGGCCGATCTGGGGCCAACGTCCTGACTTTC. Translating gives CATSDLGGRSGANVLTF.